Listed here is a single T cell receptor (beta chain). CDR1 is ENHRY and CDR2 is SYGVKD in the germline V gene. This CDR3 is 13 amino acids long. V lost 3 bases and J lost 9, with 14 bases in between. The sample is drawn from a study of blood T cell repertoires in COVID-19. Study-wide context: The United States, Italy and Spain provided the acute and convalescent COVID-19 samples. From T cells, B-cell-depleted T cells, or PBMCs came the material, which was cDNA or gDNA.

Source study methods: Nucleated cell number was recorded as an estimate derived from reference gene primer amplification. Only in-frame clones appear in the TCRdb table, and some are missing; sequencing was by immunoSEQ multiplex PCR. The DNA was the basis for D and trimming; V, J and clone size are from that table. The table includes hundreds of thousands of clones, around 92% detected once. Seattle participants joined during active infection and were tracked over time. The sequenced sample consisted of peripheral blood. This clonotype was sampled from a woman in her 30s with COVID-19, enrolled during active disease. V is TRBV10-3 and J is TRBJ1-1; D is possibly TRBD1 (5 bases). The CDR3 sequence is CAISEGVGAQAFF. DNA of the CDR3: TGTGCCATCAGTGAAGGGGTTGGCGCGCAAGCTTTCTTT.